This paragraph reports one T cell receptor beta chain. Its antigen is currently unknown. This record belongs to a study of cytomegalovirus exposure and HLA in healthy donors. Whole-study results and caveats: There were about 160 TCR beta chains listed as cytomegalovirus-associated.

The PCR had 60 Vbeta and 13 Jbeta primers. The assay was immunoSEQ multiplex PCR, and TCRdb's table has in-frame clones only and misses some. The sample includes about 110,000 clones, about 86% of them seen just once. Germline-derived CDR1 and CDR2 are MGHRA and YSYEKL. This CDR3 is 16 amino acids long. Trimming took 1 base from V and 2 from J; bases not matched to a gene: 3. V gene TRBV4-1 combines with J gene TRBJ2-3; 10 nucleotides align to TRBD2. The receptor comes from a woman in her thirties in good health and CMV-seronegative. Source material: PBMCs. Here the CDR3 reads CASSQAAGGYTDTQYF. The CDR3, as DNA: TGCGCCAGCAGCCAAGCAGCGGGAGGGTACACAGATACGCAGTATTTT.